A selection of T cell receptor beta chains follows, all from one sample in a study of post-analysis software for immune sequencing data. TCRdb analysed the PCR reads with MiXCR anew, one entry per CDR3 protein. The sample carries about 820,000 distinct CDR3 sequences, approximately 53% recorded once. The sequenced sample consisted of blood. These receptors came from a girl aged 5-17 years with multiple sclerosis. CDR3s include the opening cysteine and the closing phenylalanine or tryptophan. A D gene is named only where the DNA matches it firmly. Size tells how often a clone was seen (once, few, many) or the class of an expanded clone, and some rows leave it out.

clone_size	v_call	j_call	d_call	cdr3_aa	cdr3_nt
NA	TRBV28	TRBJ2-1	NA	CATVLSYNEQFF	TGTGCCACCGTACTTAGCTACAATGAGCAGTTCTTC
NA	TRBV20-1	TRBJ2-1	NA	CSAFDGSQFF	TGCAGTGCATTCGACGGGTCGCAGTTCTTC
few	TRBV6-1	TRBJ2-7	TRBD2	CASRVAGLSYEQYF	TGTGCCAGCAGAGTAGCGGGACTCTCCTACGAGCAGTACTTC
few	TRBV29-1	TRBJ2-1	TRBD2	CSVAAGAYQKYNEQFF	TGCAGCGTTGCTGCGGGAGCATACCAAAAATACAATGAGCAGTTCTTC
NA	TRBV7-9	TRBJ2-3	TRBD1	CASSMGTGWDTQYF	TGTGCCAGCAGCATGGGGACAGGGTGGGATACGCAGTATTTT
few	TRBV5-1	TRBJ2-5	NA	CASSWDGKETQYF	TGCGCCAGCAGCTGGGACGGGAAAGAGACCCAGTACTTC
few	TRBV4-1	TRBJ2-3	TRBD2	CASSQDRAGVWRSTDTQYF	TGCGCCAGCAGCCAAGATCGGGCGGGAGTTTGGAGGAGCACAGATACGCAGTATTTT
NA	TRBV20-1	TRBJ2-7	NA	CSARQKAYEQYF	TGCAGTGCTAGACAGAAAGCCTACGAGCAGTACTTC
NA	TRBV5-1	TRBJ2-1	TRBD2	CASHVFHIRTSGRDNEQFF	TGCGCCAGCCATGTTTTCCATATCCGGACTAGCGGGAGGGACAATGAGCAGTTCTTC
NA	TRBV5-6	TRBJ1-1	NA	CASSLVDPGTNTEAFF	TGTGCCAGCAGCTTGGTCGACCCAGGGACGAACACTGAAGCTTTCTTT
NA	TRBV10-3	TRBJ2-3	NA	CAISESRGSARSTLSTDTQYF	TGTGCCATCAGTGAGTCGAGGGGCTCAGCTAGGAGTACCTTAAGCACAGATACGCAGTATTTT
NA	TRBV29-1	TRBJ2-4	NA	CSVRPPLAKNIQYF	TGCAGCGTTCGCCCCCCCCTAGCCAAAAACATTCAGTACTTC
NA	TRBV5-1	TRBJ2-3	NA	CASSLDGDSTDTQYF	TGCGCCAGCAGCTTGGATGGGGATAGCACAGATACGCAGTATTTT
NA	TRBV5-1	TRBJ2-6	TRBD1	CASSLTQGASGANVLTF	TGCGCCAGCAGCTTGACACAGGGGGCCTCTGGGGCCAACGTCCTGACTTTC
NA	TRBV12-3/TRBV12-4	TRBJ1-1	TRBD1	CASSRQGTTEAFF	TGTGCCAGCAGCCGACAGGGGACCACTGAAGCTTTCTTT
few	TRBV29-1	TRBJ2-1	TRBD1	CSGGQGDNEQFF	TGCAGCGGGGGACAGGGAGACAATGAGCAGTTCTTC
NA	TRBV20-1	TRBJ2-5	NA	CSARGAGGEQYF	TGCAGTGCTAGAGGCGCAGGGGGGGAGCAGTACTTC
NA	TRBV12-3/TRBV12-4	TRBJ1-4	NA	CASSLALATNEKLFF	TGTGCCAGCAGTTTGGCCCTTGCAACTAATGAAAAACTGTTTTTT
few	TRBV12-3/TRBV12-4	TRBJ2-7	TRBD1	CASTQRQGITYEQYF	TGTGCCAGCACCCAACGACAGGGAATCACCTACGAGCAGTACTTC
NA	TRBV20-1	TRBJ2-5	NA	CSADIDGGLQETQYF	TGCAGTGCAGACATCGATGGGGGGCTCCAAGAGACCCAGTACTTC
NA	TRBV11-2	TRBJ2-1	TRBD2	CASSLDPIASGGVETYNEQFF	TGTGCCAGCAGCTTAGATCCAATTGCTAGCGGGGGGGTCGAGACTTACAATGAGCAGTTCTTC
NA	TRBV7-9	TRBJ1-2	NA	CASSPDAGFGYTF	TGTGCCAGCAGCCCCGACGCAGGGTTTGGCTACACCTTC